The 25 T cell receptor beta chains below come from one sample, sequenced in a study of blood T cells in healthy people across ages (dated by TCRdb to between 2014 and 2016). The library was obtained by 5' RACE. The listed sequencing device is Illumina HiSeq 2500. A second PCR of about 7 to 12 cycles was performed with a sample-barcoded 5' primer and a J-beta primer mix. TCRdb trimmed the raw reads at Q25, called clones with MiXCR and kept productive beta chains. For every CDR3 protein sequence, its rows merge into one entry that carries the most common genes and DNA. The sample has over 950,000 distinct CDR3 sequences on record, around two fifths of them singletons. 13% of the sample belongs to the ten largest clones. Sample: blood. The receptors were gathered from a man in his late teens or twenties in good health.

V is TRBV29-1 and J is TRBJ2-7; 7 nucleotides align to TRBD1. CDR1 and CDR2 (germline): SQVTM, ANQGSEA. There are 14 residues in the CDR3. V shed 0 bases, J shed 5 bases, and the junction held 7 bases outside the gene matches. CDR3 sequence: CSVEDTRGLNEQYF. In DNA form, the CDR3 reads TGCAGCGTTGAAGATACGAGGGGGCTCAACGAGCAGTACTTC.

DNA for the CDR3: TGTGCCAGCAGGCCTCGGACAGGGGGGAGCACAGATACGCAGTATTTT. Translating it yields CASRPRTGGSTDTQYF. The J gene is TRBJ2-3, the V gene TRBV5-5, with TRBD1 identical over 10 bases. The CDR3 has 16 amino acids. Unmatched junction bases numbered 6, after V lost 5 bases and J lost 0 bases. Germline CDR1 SGHKS, CDR2 YYEKEE (reference sequence). The complete variable domain, with remaining parts taken from reference TRBV5-5 and TRBJ2-3, reads DAGVTQSPTHLIKTRGQQVTLRCSPISGHKSVSWYQQVLGQGPQFIFQYYEKEERGRGNFPDRFSARQFPNYSSELNVNALLLGDSALYLCASRPRTGGSTDTQYFGPGTRLTVL.

The chain carries TRBV7-9 and TRBJ2-4; TRBD1 agrees at 9 bases. The CDR3 spans 17 residues. V gave up 5 bases and J gave up 0 bases; unmatched junction bases: 8. Germline CDR1 is SEHNR and CDR2 is FQNEAQ (reference sequence). CDR3 DNA: TGTGCCAGCAGCCGGAATCCGACAGGGGGAGCCAAAAACATTCAGTACTTC. Encoded protein: CASSRNPTGGAKNIQYF.

This chain joins TRBV9 and TRBJ2-1; 9 bases align to TRBD1. V was pared by 0 bases and J by 9 bases, with 7 bases of the junction left unmatched. CDR1 SGDLS and CDR2 YYNGEE come from the germline V gene. This CDR3 region has 15 residues. The chain's CDR3 is CASSVEGTGRIEQFF. CDR3 nucleotides: TGTGCCAGCAGCGTAGAAGGGACAGGGCGCATTGAGCAGTTCTTC. The full variable domain, in which reference TRBV9 and TRBJ2-1 provide the parts outside the CDR3, is DSGVTQTPKHLITATGQRVTLRCSPRSGDLSVYWYQQSLDQGLQFLIQYYNGEERAKGNILERFSAQQFPDLHSELNLSSLELGDSALYFCASSVEGTGRIEQFFGPGTRLTVL.

V is TRBV7-9 and J is TRBJ2-3; D is possibly TRBD1 (5 bases). The germline CDR1 and CDR2 sequences are SEHNR and FQNEAQ (reference sequence). With 7 bases removed from V and 0 bases from J, the gap between germline ends came to 8 bases. The length of the CDR3 is 13 residues. The CDR3 is CASTKGSTDTQYF. As DNA, the CDR3 is TGTGCCAGCACCAAGGGGAGCACAGATACGCAGTATTTT.

The V and J genes are TRBV10-3 and TRBJ2-7; no firm D call. The CDR3 is 13 amino acids. Deletions cut 4 bases from V and 3 bases from J, with 10 bases between. CDR1 ENHRY and CDR2 SYGVKD come from the germline V gene. CDR3 loop: CAISGQTYYEQYF. CDR3 sequence (DNA): TGTGCCATCAGTGGGCAGACTTACTACGAGCAGTACTTC.

This clonotype occurred once. The chain uses TRBV5-6 and TRBJ2-3, with D possibly called TRBD1 or TRBD2 (5 bases each). Germline lookup yields CDR1 SGHDT and CDR2 YYEEEE. With 4 bases removed from V and 3 bases from J, the gap between germline ends came to 15 bases. This CDR3 region has 15 residues. The CDR3 here is CASSPPPGLTDTQYF. The DNA of the CDR3 is TGTGCCAGCAGCCCTCCTCCGGGGCTGACAGATACGCAGTATTTT.

The J gene is TRBJ1-4, the V gene TRBV2; D is unresolved. This CDR3 is 14 amino acids long. From germline, CDR1 is SNHLY and CDR2 FYNNEI. V lost 6 bases and J 1 base, leaving 9 bases between the germline ends. The CDR3 region has the DNA TGTGCCAGCAGATTGGACGGAACTAATGAAAAACTGTTTTTT. The encoded protein is CASRLDGTNEKLFF.

V gene TRBV9 combines with J gene TRBJ2-7; the match to TRBD2 covers 8 bases. Germline V gene lookup returns CDR1 SGDLS and CDR2 YYNGEE. Trimming took 1 base from V and 0 from J; bases not matched to a gene: 3. The CDR3 is 15 residues long. CDR3 in amino acids: CASSVLAGNSYEQYF. The CDR3 nucleotides read TGTGCCAGCAGCGTACTAGCGGGCAACTCCTACGAGCAGTACTTC.

The chain is built from TRBV6-6 and TRBJ2-3; no clear D gene. CDR3 length equals 14 residues. Between the trimmed V and J ends, which lost 5 bases and 0 bases, there was a span of 9 bases. Per the germline V gene, CDR1 is MNHNY and CDR2 is SVGAGI (reference sequence). The CDR3 DNA follows: TGTGCCAGCAGTCCGAAAAGTAGCACAGATACGCAGTATTTT. The encoded protein is CASSPKSSTDTQYF.

CDR3 bases: TGTGCCAGCAGCGCTAAGACTAGCGGGGGGCCACATCAAGAGACCCAGTACTTC. As protein: CASSAKTSGGPHQETQYF. The chain joins TRBV21-1 to TRBJ2-5; the DNA was not used to check the table's D call, TRBD2. TRBV21-1 is termed a pseudogene. This CDR3 has 18 residues.

The rearrangement links TRBV4-3 to TRBJ1-2; no firm D call. CDR1 and CDR2 from the germline V gene are LGHNA and YSLEER. Trimming stripped 3 bases from V and 0 bases from J, with 20 bases between. The CDR3 spans 18 residues. CDR3 region: CASSQSLGPLTPNYGYTF. The CDR3 DNA is TGCGCCAGCAGCCAGAGTCTCGGGCCGCTCACCCCTAACTATGGCTACACCTTC.

The genes are TRBV6-2 or TRBV6-3 and TRBJ2-3; D not resolved. Germline-derived CDR1 and CDR2 are MNHEY and SVGEGT. Trimming left V 7 bases short and J 2 bases short, with 13 bases between. The CDR3 length is 14 residues. CDR3 DNA sequence: TGTGCCAGCAATCAGGACCCAGACACAGATACGCAGTATTTT. Its protein product is CASNQDPDTDTQYF.

This sequence joins TRBV6-2 or TRBV6-3 and TRBJ1-2, with D hard to call. CDR1 and CDR2 (germline): MNHEY, SVGEGT. The CDR3 runs to 13 residues. Trimming pared 5 bases from V and 4 bases from J, leaving 11 bases between. CDR3 region: CASSTRAFYGYTF. CDR3 DNA sequence: TGTGCCAGCAGTACCCGGGCGTTCTATGGCTACACCTTC.

Remarks on this clonotype: Just one base apart from a much larger clone, this may be a read error. The rearrangement uses TRBV12-3 or TRBV12-4 and TRBJ2-7; TRBD1 agrees at 8 bases. This CDR3 has 12 residues. This CDR3 is CASSSGGSERYF. The CDR3 nucleotides are TGTGCCAGCTCTTCAGGGGGCTCCGAGCGGTACTTC.

The rearrangement joins TRBV9 to TRBJ2-2; 7 nucleotides line up with TRBD1. The CDR3 consists of 14 residues. J gave up 5 bases and V 2 bases, and 3 bases lay outside the gene matches. Germline assignment: CDR1 SGDLS and CDR2 YYNGEE. CDR3 region: CASSVDRPTGELFF. The CDR3 DNA reads as TGTGCCAGCAGCGTGGACAGGCCTACCGGGGAGCTGTTTTTT.

This sequence joins TRBV7-3 and TRBJ1-1; D ambiguous. This CDR3 has 15 amino acids. The V and J ends lost 4 bases and 5 bases respectively, with 17 bases between them. Per the germline V gene, CDR1 is SGHTA and CDR2 is FQGTGA. The CDR3 DNA reads as TGTGCCAGCAGCTATACTGGCGGGGATGGGACTGAAGCTTTCTTT. Translating it yields CASSYTGGDGTEAFF.

The chain links TRBV7-9 to TRBJ2-7, with TRBD2 as a possible D gene (6 bases). Trimming stripped 1 base from V and 7 bases from J, with 14 bases between. Germline CDR1 and CDR2: SEHNR and FQNEAQ (reference sequence). The CDR3 has 14 residues. The CDR3 reads CASSLGGTWDEQYF. The CDR3, as DNA: TGTGCCAGCAGCTTAGGGGGGACTTGGGATGAGCAGTACTTC.

This sequence joins TRBV12-3 or TRBV12-4 and TRBJ1-5; TRBD1 is a possible D gene (6 bases). The CDR3 spans 14 residues. V gave up 3 bases and J gave up 4 bases, with 10 bases separating them. This chain's CDR3 is CASSFGQRNQPQHF. The CDR3 nucleotides are TGTGCCAGCAGTTTTGGACAGCGTAATCAGCCCCAGCATTTT.

The chain recombines TRBV12-3 or TRBV12-4 with TRBJ1-2; 7 nucleotides line up with TRBD1. V was pared by 5 bases and J by 8 bases, with 14 bases of the junction left unmatched. The CDR3 contains 15 residues. As DNA, the CDR3 is TGTGCCAGCAGTACGATAACAGGGGCTCCCTTGGGCTACACCTTC. It yields the protein CASSTITGAPLGYTF.

The CDR3 sequence: CASSGTGENQPQHF. The CDR3, as DNA: TGTGCCAGCAGTGGGACAGGAGAAAATCAGCCCCAGCATTTT. The chain combines TRBV2 with TRBJ1-5; 7 bases are a match to TRBD1. The CDR3 spans 14 residues. J gave up 4 bases and V 4 bases, and 4 bases lay outside the gene matches. Per the germline V gene, CDR1 is SNHLY and CDR2 is FYNNEI. The full variable domain, rest sourced from reference TRBV2 and TRBJ1-5, is EPEVTQTPSHQVTQMGQEVILRCVPISNHLYFYWYRQILGQKVEFLVSFYNNEISEKSEIFDDQFSVERPDGSNFTLKIRSTKLEDSAMYFCASSGTGENQPQHFGDGTRLSIL.

This chain joins TRBV27 and TRBJ2-3; D remains unclear. This CDR3 region has 17 residues. V was pared by 2 bases and J by 4 bases, with 19 bases between. Germline loops: CDR1 MNHEY, CDR2 SMNVEV (reference sequence). In nucleotides, the CDR3 is TGTGCCAGCAGTTTACATACATTTGGGTCTAAAGCAGATACGCAGTATTTT. Translating it yields CASSLHTFGSKADTQYF.

This chain joins TRBV20-1 and TRBJ1-1, with 7 bases lining up with TRBD1. CDR3 size: 12 residues. V shed 6 bases and J 5 bases; nucleotides not matched to a gene: 6. Germline lookup yields CDR1 DFQATT and CDR2 SNEGSKA (reference sequence). In DNA form, the CDR3 reads TGCAGTGCGTACAGGGGAGAGACTGAAGCTTTCTTT. Translation: CSAYRGETEAFF.

This clonotype has a handful of counts. The chain is built from TRBV7-2 and TRBJ2-3; D is possibly TRBD1 or TRBD2 (7 bases each). Trimming pared 5 bases from V and 2 bases from J, leaving 14 bases between. The CDR3 is made up of 15 amino acids. Looked up from germline, CDR1 is SGHTA and CDR2 is FQGNSA. CDR3 protein: CASSPQGGTTDTQYF. The CDR3 bases are TGTGCCAGCAGCCCGCAGGGGGGGACCACAGATACGCAGTATTTT.

This clonotype was recorded at least ten times. The CDR3 bases are TGCGCCAGCAGCCAAGCCCCACCTGAGAGCTCCTACAATGAGCAGTTCTTC. Translation gives CASSQAPPESSYNEQFF. This rearrangement joins TRBV4-3 to TRBJ2-1, with D uncertain. Germline V CDR1 and CDR2: LGHNA, YSLEER. The CDR3 has 17 residues. Trimming removed 1 base at V and 0 bases at J, with 13 bases between.